This T cell receptor beta chain was captured in a study of blood T cells in healthy people across ages. This CDR3 is built from 12 residues. Between the trimmed V and J ends, which lost 6 bases and 13 bases, there was a span of 16 bases. Germline CDR1 MDHEN, CDR2 SYDVKM. PCR was performed a second time for 7 to 11 cycles using a sample-barcoded 5' primer and a J-beta primer mix. TCRdb passed the 5' RACE reads through MiXCR, listing each CDR3 protein once. The table shows about a million distinct CDR3 sequences, with 45% to 60% occurring only once. Specimen: blood. The TCR originated in a woman aged 60-75 years in good health. The genes are TRBV28 and TRBJ2-4; TRBD1 or TRBD2 may be the D gene (5 bases each). CDR3 sequence (DNA): TGTGCCAGCAGCTATGACTTGGGGGAGCAGTACTTC. This encodes CASSYDLGEQYF.